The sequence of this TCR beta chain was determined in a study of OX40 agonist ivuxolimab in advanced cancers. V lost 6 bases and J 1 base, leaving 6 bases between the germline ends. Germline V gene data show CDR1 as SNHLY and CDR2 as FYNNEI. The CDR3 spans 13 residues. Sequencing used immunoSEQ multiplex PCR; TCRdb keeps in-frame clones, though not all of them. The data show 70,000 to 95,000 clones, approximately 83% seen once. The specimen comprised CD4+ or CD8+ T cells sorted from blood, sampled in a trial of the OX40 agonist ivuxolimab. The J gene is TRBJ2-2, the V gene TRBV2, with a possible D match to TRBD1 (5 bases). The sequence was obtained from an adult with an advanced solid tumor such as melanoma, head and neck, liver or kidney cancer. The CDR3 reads CASRQGNTGELFF. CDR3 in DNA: TGTGCCAGCAGGCAGGGGAACACCGGGGAGCTGTTTTTT.